This T cell receptor beta chain was sequenced for a study of T cell responses to AZD1222 COVID-19 vaccine. Findings and caveats of the study: White British donors predominated, females outnumbered males, and clonal diversity was possibly underestimated. The study sampled repertoires only after the peak T cell response.

Turning to this clone: Its antigen is undetermined.

Some clones are missing from TCRdb's copy, which holds only in-frame ones; the method was immunoSEQ multiplex PCR. Among 150,000 to 200,000 clones listed, just over 90% were seen once. Trimming at V came to 6 bases and at J to 9 bases, leaving 10 bases not matched to a gene. The CDR3 is made up of 14 amino acids. Looked up from germline, CDR1 is LNHDA and CDR2 is SQIVND (reference sequence). Here the sequenced sample was peripheral blood, taken on day 0 of AZD1222 vaccination. The rearrangement joins TRBV19 to TRBJ2-1; TRBD2 aligns across 8 bases. This sequence originates from an adult in good health. DNA of the CDR3: TGTGCCAGTAGCCTAGCGGGTGTCTACGGTGAGCAGTTCTTC. Residues: CASSLAGVYGEQFF.